A single sample gave rise to the 6 T cell receptor beta chains below, sequenced in a study of blood T cell repertoires in COVID-19. The method was immunoSEQ multiplex PCR; TCRdb's version includes in-frame clones alone and lacks a portion of them. In the table there are 200,000 to 250,000 clones, around 83% of which are singletons. Sequenced material: peripheral blood. The receptors come from a woman in her 70s with COVID-19, enrolled during active disease.

The chain employs TRBV5-1 and TRBJ1-3; D remains unclear. Germline-derived CDR1 and CDR2 are SGHRS and YFSETQ. CDR3 length: 14 residues. V lost 0 bases to trimming and J lost 4 bases, with 8 bases between them. CDR3 amino acids: CASSLAGSGNTIYF. The CDR3 coding sequence is TGCGCCAGCAGCTTGGCAGGTTCCGGAAACACCATATATTTT. The whole variable domain, remainder taken from reference TRBV5-1 and TRBJ1-3, is KAGVTQTPRYLIKTRGQQVTLSCSPISGHRSVSWYQQTPGQGLQFLFEYFSETQRNKGNFPGRFSGRQFSNSRSEMNVSTLELGDSALYLCASSLAGSGNTIYFGEGSWLTVV.

The chain uses TRBV6-5 and TRBJ1-1; a weak D match, TRBD1 (5 bases). Germline loops: CDR1 MNHEY, CDR2 SVGAGI. Trimming took off 5 bases at V and 1 base at J, with 14 bases between the two ends. CDR3 length: 15 residues. CDR3 sequence: CASSLNYQGNTEAFF. The CDR3 DNA reads as TGTGCCAGCAGTCTGAACTACCAGGGGAACACTGAAGCTTTCTTT.

CDR3 coding DNA: TGTGCCAGCAGACCCGGGACAGCACTCAATGAGCAGTTCTTC. The encoded protein is CASRPGTALNEQFF. V and J are TRBV6-5 and TRBJ2-1; 7 bases fit TRBD1. Germline assignment: CDR1 MNHEY and CDR2 SVGAGI. The CDR3 has 14 amino acids. V was pared by 6 bases and J by 6 bases, with 8 bases of the junction left unmatched.

This clone was recorded a few times. The genes are TRBV30 and TRBJ1-5; D is perhaps TRBD1 (6 bases). The CDR3 has 13 residues. Germline CDR1 is GTSNPN and CDR2 is SVGIG (reference sequence). V was cut by 3 bases and J by 4 bases, with 10 bases left in between. In DNA, the CDR3 is TGTGCCTGGAGAGCCGGACAGAATCAGCCCCAGCATTTT. It translates to CAWRAGQNQPQHF.

The chain links TRBV10-3 to TRBJ1-5; 9 nucleotides agree with TRBD1. The germline gives CDR1 ENHRY, CDR2 SYGVKD. The CDR3 sequence is 16 residues long. J gave up 1 base and V 10 bases, and 11 bases lay outside the gene matches. CDR3 sequence (DNA): TGTGCCAGGGCGGGACAGGGAAAAACGAGCAATCAGCCCCAGCATTTT. Protein: CARAGQGKTSNQPQHF.

Only one count was recorded for this clone. The J gene is TRBJ2-5, the V gene TRBV25-1, with D possibly TRBD2 on 5 matching bases. This CDR3 is built from 13 residues. V was pared by 5 bases and J by 5 bases, with 12 bases between. Germline-derived CDR1 and CDR2 are MGHDK and SYGVNS. CDR3 nucleotides: TGTGCCAGCAGTTATGGAGGAGGCGAGACCCAGTACTTC. Protein product: CASSYGGGETQYF. The entire variable domain, with the rest obtained from reference TRBV25-1 and TRBJ2-5, is as follows: EADIYQTPRYLVIGTGKKITLECSQTMGHDKMYWYQQDPGMELHLIHYSYGVNSTEKGDLSSESTVSRIRTEHFPLTLESARPSHTSQYLCASSYGGGETQYFGPGTRLLVL.